These T cell receptor beta chains were read from a single sample in a study of radiation and T cells in renal cell carcinoma. Sequencing was performed with immunoSEQ multiplex PCR; in TCRdb, only in-frame clones are kept and a portion is missing. The sample lists about 140,000 clones; 75% to 90% were seen once. This specimen was blood, taken from a patient whose treatment included radiotherapy and nephrectomy. The receptors derive from a woman in her fifties or sixties with renal cell carcinoma. Both conserved end residues are part of each CDR3.

V gene	J gene	CDR3 protein
TRBV7-8	TRBJ2-7	CASSLGPAGEQYF
TRBV27	TRBJ2-3	CASSSGLAGDTQYF
TRBV2	TRBJ2-1	CASSEQQGLSYNEQFF
TRBV5-6	TRBJ2-7	CASSSGTGSSYEQYF
TRBV28	TRBJ2-7	CASQASGQASEQYF
TRBV9	TRBJ2-5	CASSAGVDYQETQYF
TRBV5-4	TRBJ2-5	CASSPLGAPETQYF
TRBV9	TRBJ2-7	CASSESPHINYEQYF
TRBV30	TRBJ2-5	CAWSVGGRAVETQYF
TRBV5-4	TRBJ2-7	CASSPRREEQYF
TRBV29-1	TRBJ1-4	CSVEEGAGEKLFF
TRBV7-2	TRBJ2-7	CASSLVVGDSEQYF
TRBV5-1	TRBJ2-7	CASSPMGGDKGEQYF
TRBV4-3	TRBJ1-2	CASSQARTSPYGYTF
TRBV9	TRBJ1-2	CASSADVTGAYGYTF
TRBV4-3	TRBJ2-5	CASSKGTGGAETQYF
TRBV27	TRBJ2-1	CASTRAGYNEQFF
TRBV4-1	TRBJ1-1	CASSPLGGLSTEAFF